The clone carrying this T cell receptor (beta chain) was seen a handful of times. Germline values: CDR1 SEHNR, CDR2 FQNEAQ (reference sequence). The length of the CDR3 is 14 residues. V was clipped by 8 bases and J by 1 base, with 14 bases between them. TCRdb keeps only in-frame clones here, not all; method: immunoSEQ multiplex PCR. This table has about 64,000 clones, over 85% appearing once. The source of the sample is a study of T cell changes during pregnancy in multiple sclerosis. This TCR was recovered from a female donor with multiple sclerosis, enrolled in a pregnancy study. The chain combines TRBV7-9 with TRBJ1-1; possible D gene TRBD1, 6 bases. The sequencing used peripheral blood, collected in the second trimester of pregnancy. For the CDR3, the DNA is TGTGCCAGCGGCAGGGGTAAGAAGAACACTGAAGCTTTCTTT. Protein: CASGRGKKNTEAFF.